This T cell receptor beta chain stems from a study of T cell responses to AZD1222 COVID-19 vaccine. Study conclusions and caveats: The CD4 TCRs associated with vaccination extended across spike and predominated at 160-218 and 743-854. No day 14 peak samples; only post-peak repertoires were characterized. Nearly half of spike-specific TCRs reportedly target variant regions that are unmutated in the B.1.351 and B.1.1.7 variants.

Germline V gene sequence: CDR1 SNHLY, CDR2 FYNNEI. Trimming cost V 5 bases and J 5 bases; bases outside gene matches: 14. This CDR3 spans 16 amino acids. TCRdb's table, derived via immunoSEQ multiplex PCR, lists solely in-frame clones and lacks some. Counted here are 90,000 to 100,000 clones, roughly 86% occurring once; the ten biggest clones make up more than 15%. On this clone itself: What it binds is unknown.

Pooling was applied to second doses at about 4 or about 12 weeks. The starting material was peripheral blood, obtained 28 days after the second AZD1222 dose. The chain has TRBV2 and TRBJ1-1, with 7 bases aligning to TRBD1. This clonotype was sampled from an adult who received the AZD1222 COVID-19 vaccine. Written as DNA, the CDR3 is TGTGCCAGCAGTCCTCAACTACAGGGGAGCGGGACTGAAGCTTTCTTT. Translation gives CASSPQLQGSGTEAFF.